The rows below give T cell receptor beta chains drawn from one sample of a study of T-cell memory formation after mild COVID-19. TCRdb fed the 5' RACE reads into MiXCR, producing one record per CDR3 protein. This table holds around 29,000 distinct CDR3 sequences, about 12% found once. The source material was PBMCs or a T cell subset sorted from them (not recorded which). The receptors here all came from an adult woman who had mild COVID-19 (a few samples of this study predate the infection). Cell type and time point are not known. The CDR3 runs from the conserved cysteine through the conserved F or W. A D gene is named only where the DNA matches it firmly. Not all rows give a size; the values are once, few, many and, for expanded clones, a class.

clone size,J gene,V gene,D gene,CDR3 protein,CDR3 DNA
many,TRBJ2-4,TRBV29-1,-,CSVVLGADIQYF,TGCAGCGTTGTTCTGGGGGCAGACATTCAGTACTTC
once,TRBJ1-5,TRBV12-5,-,CASGLNQPQHF,TGTGCTAGTGGTTTGAATCAGCCCCAGCATTTT
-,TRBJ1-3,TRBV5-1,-,CASSLNTVESTIYF,TGCGCCAGCAGCTTAAATACAGTGGAAAGCACCATATATTTT
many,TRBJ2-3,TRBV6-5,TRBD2,CASSYRRRTHGTSGPDTQYF,TGTGCCAGCAGTTATCGGCGCCGGACCCATGGGACTAGCGGCCCAGATACGCAGTATTTT
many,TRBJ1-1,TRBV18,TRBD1,CASSEQTGVNTEAFF,TGTGCCAGCTCAGAACAGACAGGGGTGAACACTGAAGCTTTCTTT
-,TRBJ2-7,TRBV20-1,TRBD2,CSATPGLAGVYEQYF,TGCAGTGCTACCCCGGGACTAGCGGGAGTGTACGAGCAGTACTTC
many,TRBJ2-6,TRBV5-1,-,CASSSNVFSGANVLTF,TGCGCCAGCAGTTCTAATGTTTTCTCTGGGGCCAACGTCCTGACTTTC
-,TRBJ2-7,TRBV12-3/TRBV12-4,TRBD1,CASSSGTGTYEQYF,TGTGCCAGCAGTTCCGGGACAGGGACCTACGAGCAGTACTTC
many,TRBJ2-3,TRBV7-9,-,CASSFLTDTQYF,TGTGCCAGCAGCTTCTTAACAGATACGCAGTATTTT
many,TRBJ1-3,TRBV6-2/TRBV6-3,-,CASSWAVAGNTIYF,TGTGCCAGCAGTTGGGCAGTGGCTGGAAACACCATATATTTT
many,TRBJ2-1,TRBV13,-,CASSLAQTVYNEQFF,TGTGCCAGCAGCTTAGCCCAGACCGTTTACAATGAGCAGTTCTTC
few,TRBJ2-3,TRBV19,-,CASSIEGRSDTQYF,TGTGCCAGTAGTATAGAAGGGAGATCAGATACGCAGTATTTT
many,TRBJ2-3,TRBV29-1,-,CSAVPGVTDTQYF,TGCAGCGCGGTCCCCGGGGTCACAGATACGCAGTATTTT
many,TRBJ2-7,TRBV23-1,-,CASSQTPGGEMSSYEQYF,TGCGCCAGCAGTCAAACCCCCGGAGGGGAAATGAGCTCCTACGAGCAGTACTTC
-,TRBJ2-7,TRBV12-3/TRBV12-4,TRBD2,CASNQGPGGYEQYF,TGTGCCAGCAACCAAGGGCCGGGAGGGTACGAGCAGTACTTC
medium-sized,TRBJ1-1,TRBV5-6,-,CASSFSRGRRNTEAFF,TGTGCCAGCAGCTTCAGTCGGGGAAGGCGGAACACTGAAGCTTTCTTT
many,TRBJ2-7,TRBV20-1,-,CSALRSYEQYF,TGCAGTGCCCTTAGATCCTACGAGCAGTACTTC
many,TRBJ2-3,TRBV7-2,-,CASSLGGGQVYGTDTQYF,TGTGCCAGCAGCTTAGGGGGGGGCCAGGTCTATGGCACAGATACGCAGTATTTT
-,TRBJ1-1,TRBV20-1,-,CSGLGTEAFF,TGCAGTGGGCTGGGAACTGAAGCTTTCTTT
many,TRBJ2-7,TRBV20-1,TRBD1,CSARAGTGGRFSYEQYF,TGCAGTGCTAGGGCCGGGACAGGGGGACGATTCTCCTACGAGCAGTACTTC
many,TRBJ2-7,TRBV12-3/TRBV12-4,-,CASSFTLDGPYEQYF,TGTGCCAGCAGTTTTACGCTGGACGGGCCCTACGAGCAGTACTTC
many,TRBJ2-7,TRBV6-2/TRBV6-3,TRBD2,CASRSGGTHYEQYF,TGTGCCAGCAGATCGGGGGGGACCCACTACGAGCAGTACTTC
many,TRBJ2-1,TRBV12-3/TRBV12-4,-,CASSLIPANYNEQFF,TGTGCCAGCAGTTTAATACCAGCCAACTACAATGAGCAGTTCTTC
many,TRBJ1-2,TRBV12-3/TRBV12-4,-,CASSFITGSLSNYGYTF,TGTGCCAGCAGTTTTATCACAGGCTCCCTATCTAACTATGGCTACACCTTC
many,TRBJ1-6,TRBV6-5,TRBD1,CASSYHIPGQGDSPLHF,TGTGCCAGCAGTTACCACATCCCGGGACAGGGAGATTCACCCCTCCACTTT
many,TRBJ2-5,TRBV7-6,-,CASSLPQGPETQYF,TGTGCCAGCAGCTTACCGCAGGGCCCAGAGACCCAGTACTTC
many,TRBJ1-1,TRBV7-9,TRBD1,CASSIQTGQGTEAFF,TGTGCCAGCAGCATACAAACGGGACAGGGCACTGAAGCTTTCTTT
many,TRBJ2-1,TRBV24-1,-,CATSRGNNEQFF,TGTGCCACCAGTAGGGGGAATAATGAGCAGTTCTTC
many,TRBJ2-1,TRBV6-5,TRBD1,CASRYTGGSYNEQFF,TGTGCCAGCAGGTACACAGGGGGCTCCTACAATGAGCAGTTCTTC
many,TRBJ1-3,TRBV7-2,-,CASSLDGSSGNTIYF,TGTGCCAGCAGCTTAGACGGGAGCTCTGGAAACACCATATATTTT
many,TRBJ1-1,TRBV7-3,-,CASSSDGAMGTEAFF,TGTGCCAGCAGCTCGGACGGGGCCATGGGGACTGAAGCTTTCTTT
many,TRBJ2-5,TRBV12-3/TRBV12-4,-,CASSLMISQETQYF,TGTGCCAGCAGCCTCATGATTAGCCAAGAGACCCAGTACTTC
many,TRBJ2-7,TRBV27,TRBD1,CASRFGTVSTYEQYF,TGTGCCAGCAGGTTCGGGACAGTCAGTACCTACGAGCAGTACTTC
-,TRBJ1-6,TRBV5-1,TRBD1,CASSYGGTGGHPYNSPLHF,TGCGCCAGCAGCTACGGAGGGACAGGCGGTCACCCCTATAATTCACCCCTCCACTTT
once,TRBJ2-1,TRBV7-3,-,CASSTSRRETAYNEQFF,TGTGCCAGCAGCACTTCGCGACGGGAAACGGCCTACAATGAGCAGTTCTTC
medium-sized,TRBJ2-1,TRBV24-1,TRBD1,CATSGAGGDSYNEQFF,TGTGCCACCAGTGGGGCAGGGGGCGACTCCTACAATGAGCAGTTCTTC
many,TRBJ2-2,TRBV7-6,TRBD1,CASSLSTGITGELFF,TGTGCCAGCAGCCTTTCGACAGGGATCACCGGGGAGCTGTTTTTT
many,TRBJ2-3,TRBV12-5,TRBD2,CASGLVAGGRNTQYF,TGTGCTAGTGGTTTGGTAGCGGGAGGTCGAAATACGCAGTATTTT
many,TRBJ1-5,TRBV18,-,CASSPDSLNQPQHF,TGTGCCAGCTCACCAGACAGCCTCAATCAGCCCCAGCATTTT
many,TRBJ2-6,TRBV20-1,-,CSASRGGSSGANVLTF,TGCAGTGCTAGCAGGGGCGGCTCCTCTGGGGCCAACGTCCTGACTTTC